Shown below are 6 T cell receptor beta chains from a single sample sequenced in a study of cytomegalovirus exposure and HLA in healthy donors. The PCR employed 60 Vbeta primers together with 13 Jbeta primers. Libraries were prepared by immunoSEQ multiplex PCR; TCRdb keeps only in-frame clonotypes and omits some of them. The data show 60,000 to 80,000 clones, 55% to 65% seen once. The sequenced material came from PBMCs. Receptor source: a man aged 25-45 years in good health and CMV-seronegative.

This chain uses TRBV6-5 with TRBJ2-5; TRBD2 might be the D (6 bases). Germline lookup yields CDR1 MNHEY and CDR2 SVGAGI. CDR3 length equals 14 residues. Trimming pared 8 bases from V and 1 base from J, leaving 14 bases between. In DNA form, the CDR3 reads TGTGCCAGCCGAACGGGACTGCCCCAAGAGACCCAGTACTTC. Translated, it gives CASRTGLPQETQYF.

CDR3 sequence reads: CASATARVNEQFF. DNA of the CDR3: TGTGCCAGCGCAACAGCCAGGGTCAATGAGCAGTTCTTC. The chain employs TRBV2 and TRBJ2-1; D is perhaps TRBD1 (5 bases). Germline V gene lookup returns CDR1 SNHLY and CDR2 FYNNEI. Trimming took 8 bases from V and 6 from J, leaving 14 bases between them. The CDR3 runs to 13 residues.

CDR3 loop: CASSLGLAGAETQYF. CDR3 coding DNA: TGTGCCAGCAGTCTGGGACTAGCGGGGGCGGAGACCCAGTACTTC. V gene TRBV6-6 combines with J gene TRBJ2-5; 14 nucleotides align to TRBD2. With 5 bases clipped from V and 5 bases from J, the junction kept 4 bases outside the gene matches. The CDR3 covers 15 residues. Germline V gives CDR1 MNHNY, CDR2 SVGAGI (reference sequence).

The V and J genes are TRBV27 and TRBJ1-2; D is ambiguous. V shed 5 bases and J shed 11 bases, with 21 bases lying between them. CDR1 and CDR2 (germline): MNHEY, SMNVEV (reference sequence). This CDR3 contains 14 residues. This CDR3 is CASSAVSRAENYTF. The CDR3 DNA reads TGTGCCAGCAGTGCCGTGTCGCGGGCCGAGAATTACACCTTC.

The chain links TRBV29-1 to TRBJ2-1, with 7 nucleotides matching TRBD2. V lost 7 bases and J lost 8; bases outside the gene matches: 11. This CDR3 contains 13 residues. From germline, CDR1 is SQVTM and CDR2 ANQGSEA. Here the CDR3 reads CSGSGGGAYEQFF. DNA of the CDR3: TGCAGCGGGTCGGGCGGGGGAGCATATGAGCAGTTCTTC.

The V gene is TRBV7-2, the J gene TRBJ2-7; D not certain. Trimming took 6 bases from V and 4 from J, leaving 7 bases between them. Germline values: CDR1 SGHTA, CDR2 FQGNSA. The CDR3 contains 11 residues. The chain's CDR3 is CASRGLYEQYF. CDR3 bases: TGTGCCAGCAGGGGCCTTTACGAGCAGTACTTC.